This TCR beta chain was captured in a study of CD8+ T cells in alopecia areata. Treatment indicated: oral pan-JAK inhibitor, 5-10 mg twice daily. cDNA reverse transcribed from extracted RNA served as the sequencing template. The protocol was immunoSEQ multiplex PCR, while the TCRdb copy is restricted to in-frame clones and leaves out a portion. The top ten hold 1.6% of the sample, which has some 220,000 clones, about 58% seen once. Germline V gene sequence: CDR1 SQVTM, CDR2 ANQGSEA. This CDR3 has 12 residues. Germline trimming cut 8 bases from V and 6 bases from J; bases unmatched to any gene: 6. The chain employs TRBV29-1 and TRBJ1-1; 10 bases map to TRBD1. This clonotype was sampled from a human donor with alopecia areata. This specimen consisted of CD4+ T cells sorted from blood, obtained at week 4, from a patient treated with tofacitinib. The CDR3 protein is CSYGQGDSEAFF. CDR3 nucleotide sequence: TGCAGCTACGGACAGGGGGACTCTGAAGCTTTCTTT.